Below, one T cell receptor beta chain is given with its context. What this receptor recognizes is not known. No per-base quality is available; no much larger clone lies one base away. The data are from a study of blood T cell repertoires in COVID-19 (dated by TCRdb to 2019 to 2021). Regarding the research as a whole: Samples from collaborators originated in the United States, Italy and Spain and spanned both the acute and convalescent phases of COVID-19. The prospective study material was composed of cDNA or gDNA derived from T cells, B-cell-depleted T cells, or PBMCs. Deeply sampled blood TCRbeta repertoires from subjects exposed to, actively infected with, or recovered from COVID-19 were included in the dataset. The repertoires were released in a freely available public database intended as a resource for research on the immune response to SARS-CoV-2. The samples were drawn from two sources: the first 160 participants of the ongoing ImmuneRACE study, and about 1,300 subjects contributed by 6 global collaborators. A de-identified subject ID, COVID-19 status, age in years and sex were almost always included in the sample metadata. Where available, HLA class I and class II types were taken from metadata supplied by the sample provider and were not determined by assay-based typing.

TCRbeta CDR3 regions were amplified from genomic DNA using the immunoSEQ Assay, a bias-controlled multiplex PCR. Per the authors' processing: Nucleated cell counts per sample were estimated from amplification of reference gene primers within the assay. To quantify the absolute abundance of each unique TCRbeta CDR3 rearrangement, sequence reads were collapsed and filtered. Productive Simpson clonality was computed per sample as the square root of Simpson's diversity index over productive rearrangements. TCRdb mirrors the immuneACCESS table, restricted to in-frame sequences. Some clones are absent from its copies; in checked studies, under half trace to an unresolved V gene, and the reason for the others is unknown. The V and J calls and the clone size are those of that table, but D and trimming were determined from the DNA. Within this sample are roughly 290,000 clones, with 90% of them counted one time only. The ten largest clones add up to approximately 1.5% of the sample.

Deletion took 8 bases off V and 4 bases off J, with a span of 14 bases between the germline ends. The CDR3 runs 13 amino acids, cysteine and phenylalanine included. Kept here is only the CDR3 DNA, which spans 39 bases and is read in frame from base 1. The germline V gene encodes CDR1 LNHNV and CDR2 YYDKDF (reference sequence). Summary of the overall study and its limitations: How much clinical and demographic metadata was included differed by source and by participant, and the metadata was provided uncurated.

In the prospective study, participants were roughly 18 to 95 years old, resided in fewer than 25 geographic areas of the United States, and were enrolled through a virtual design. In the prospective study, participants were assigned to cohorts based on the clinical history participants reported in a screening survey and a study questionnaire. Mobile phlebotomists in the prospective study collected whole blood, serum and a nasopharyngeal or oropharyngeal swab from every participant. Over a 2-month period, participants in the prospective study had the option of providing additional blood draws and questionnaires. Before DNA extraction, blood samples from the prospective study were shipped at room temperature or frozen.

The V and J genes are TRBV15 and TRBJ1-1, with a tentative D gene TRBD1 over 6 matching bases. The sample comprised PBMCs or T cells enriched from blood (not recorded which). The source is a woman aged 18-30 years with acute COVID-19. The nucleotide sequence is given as TGTGCCACCCGGCAGGGGTATCGCACTGAAGCTTTCTTT. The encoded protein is CATRQGYRTEAFF.